The rows below give T cell receptor beta chains drawn from one sample of a study of post-analysis software for immune sequencing data. Each CDR3 protein gets one entry after TCRdb re-called the PCR reads with MiXCR. This table holds approximately 730,000 distinct CDR3 sequences, more than 45% found once. Sequenced input: blood. The receptor source for this set is a girl aged 10-17 years with multiple sclerosis. The CDR3 runs from the conserved cysteine through the conserved F or W. D genes are given only for firm matches. A clone size is listed for some rows: how often the clone was seen (once, few, many), or a class if it is expanded.

d_call	v_call	j_call	clone_size	cdr3_nt	cdr3_aa
-	TRBV29-1	TRBJ2-1	-	TGCAGCGTCGTCACACTACTGAGCTCCTACAATGAGCAGTTCTTC	CSVVTLLSSYNEQFF
-	TRBV15	TRBJ2-7	few	TGTGCCACCAGCAGAGATGTGGCGGTCATGGGGGAGCAGTACTTC	CATSRDVAVMGEQYF
-	TRBV18	TRBJ2-7	-	TGTGCCAGCTCACCACCTTCCAGATGGGAGCAGTACTTC	CASSPPSRWEQYF
TRBD2	TRBV27	TRBJ2-1	-	TGTGCCAGCAGTTTGGTACGACTAGCGGATTGGAATGAGCAGTTCTTC	CASSLVRLADWNEQFF
-	TRBV7-8	TRBJ2-1	-	TGTGCCAGCAGCACCCTGGGAGGCCCCTACAATGAGCAGTTCTTC	CASSTLGGPYNEQFF
-	TRBV20-1	TRBJ1-2	-	TGCAGTCTAGGCCCTACACGGAACTATGGCTACACCTTC	CSLGPTRNYGYTF
TRBD1	TRBV27	TRBJ2-7	-	TGTGCCAGCTTCTCAATACAGGGACAGGGGGCCTCCGAGCAGTACTTC	CASFSIQGQGASEQYF
-	TRBV7-9	TRBJ2-4	once	TGTGCCAGCAGCCTCCTAGGGCTAGCCAAAAACATTCAGTACTTC	CASSLLGLAKNIQYF
-	TRBV7-2	TRBJ2-7	-	TGTGCCAGCAGCTCTGACTCCAGGGGTTACGAGCAGTACTTC	CASSSDSRGYEQYF
-	TRBV6-6	TRBJ1-2	few	TGTGCCAGCAGCCGTACGGTTGATGGCTACACCTTC	CASSRTVDGYTF
TRBD2	TRBV6-6	TRBJ2-7	few	TGTGCCAGCAGTCCCCTGGGACTAGCGGGAAGCTACGAGCAGTACTTC	CASSPLGLAGSYEQYF
TRBD2	TRBV6-1	TRBJ2-1	many	TGTGCCAGCGGGACTAGCGGGAGGTACAATGAGCAGTTCTTC	CASGTSGRYNEQFF
-	TRBV7-9	TRBJ2-1	-	TGTGCCAGCAGCTCGAGAGCCCAGCCGAATGAGCAGTTCTTC	CASSSRAQPNEQFF
TRBD1	TRBV12-3/TRBV12-4	TRBJ2-7	few	TGTGCCAGCAACGGGGTAGGGACAGGGTCTCTCGGCGAGCAGTACTTC	CASNGVGTGSLGEQYF
-	TRBV24-1	TRBJ2-6	few	TGTGCCACCAGTGATTTGTCCTCTGGGGCCAACGTCCTGACTTTC	CATSDLSSGANVLTF
-	TRBV7-2	TRBJ1-6	-	TGTGCCAGCAGAATTAAGGGCCAGTCGAGTTCACCCCTCCACTTT	CASRIKGQSSSPLHF
TRBD2	TRBV20-1	TRBJ2-5	few	TGCAGTGCTATCCTACTAGCGGGCGAGACCCAGTACTTC	CSAILLAGETQYF
-	TRBV20-1	TRBJ2-3	few	TGCAGTGCTAGTTTGGTGGGAGTAACAGATACGCAGTATTTT	CSASLVGVTDTQYF
-	TRBV12-3/TRBV12-4	TRBJ2-7	-	TGTGCCAGCAGTTTACACGGCGGCGAGCAGTACTTC	CASSLHGGEQYF
-	TRBV28	TRBJ2-7	-	TGTGCCAGCAGCCCAACCTCCCTCTACGAGCAGTACTTC	CASSPTSLYEQYF
-	TRBV27	TRBJ2-4	-	TGTGCCAGCCCAAAGACCCTAGCCAAAAACATTCAGTACTTC	CASPKTLAKNIQYF
-	TRBV7-9	TRBJ2-7	once	TGTGCCAGCAGCTCCCCGGTGGGGGGCCACTACGAGCAGTACTTC	CASSSPVGGHYEQYF
-	TRBV9	TRBJ1-1	-	TGTGCCAGCAAGGGACAACGGAACACTGAAGCTTTCTTT	CASKGQRNTEAFF
TRBD1	TRBV20-1	TRBJ2-7	-	TGCAGTGCTAACAGGGGGCGAAACGAGCAGTACTTC	CSANRGRNEQYF
-	TRBV2	TRBJ1-4	-	TGTGCCAGCTTCCCGCCCAATAGCCATAATGAAAAACTGTTTTTT	CASFPPNSHNEKLFF
-	TRBV11-2	TRBJ2-1	-	TGTGCCAGCAGCTTTACAGGGTTCTCCTACAATGAGCAGTTCTTC	CASSFTGFSYNEQFF
-	TRBV11-3	TRBJ2-1	-	TGTGCCAGCGAAGAGGGGAGCTCCTACAATGAGCAGTTCTTC	CASEEGSSYNEQFF
TRBD2	TRBV7-3	TRBJ2-1	-	TGTGCCAGCAGCTTCTTAGCGGGAGGGATGAATGAGCAGTTCTTC	CASSFLAGGMNEQFF
TRBD2	TRBV10-3	TRBJ2-1	few	TGTGCCATCAGGGTGACAGGGGGGTTGTCTAGCGGGAGGCCGCTTCCCCCGAACAATGAGCAGTTCTTC	CAIRVTGGLSSGRPLPPNNEQFF
-	TRBV15	TRBJ2-7	-	TGTGCCACCAGCTACGGACTGGGGAACGAGCAGTACTTC	CATSYGLGNEQYF
TRBD2	TRBV6-5	TRBJ2-3	-	TGTGCCAGCAGTTACTGGGGGAGGGAAGATACGCAGTATTTT	CASSYWGREDTQYF
TRBD2	TRBV20-1	TRBJ2-1	-	TGCAGTGCTAGAGACGGGACTAGCGGGAGCTTTTGGAATGAGCAGTTCTTC	CSARDGTSGSFWNEQFF
TRBD2	TRBV20-1	TRBJ2-1	-	TGCAGTGCTAAACCGGGACTAGCGCAAGAGACCCAGTTCTTC	CSAKPGLAQETQFF
-	TRBV2	TRBJ2-7	-	TGTGCCAGCTCGGGTAACGGGGCCTCCTACGAGCAGTACTTC	CASSGNGASYEQYF
TRBD1	TRBV27	TRBJ1-2	-	TGTGCCAGCAGTCCCCGACAGGGAGAATCCAGATATGGCTACACCTTC	CASSPRQGESRYGYTF
TRBD2	TRBV12-3/TRBV12-4	TRBJ2-1	few	TGTGCCAGCAGTAGGACTAGCGGCCACCCTTACAATGAGCAGTTCTTC	CASSRTSGHPYNEQFF
-	TRBV7-6	TRBJ2-7	few	TGTGCCAGCAGCTCCCGAGGGAATAATTACGAGCAGTACTTC	CASSSRGNNYEQYF
-	TRBV28	TRBJ1-5	few	TGTGCCAGCAGTTCGCGCGGGGGTTGGCCCCAGCATTTT	CASSSRGGWPQHF
-	TRBV20-1	TRBJ1-2	-	TGCAGTGCTAGAGATTCCAGCGATGCGCTCTATGGCTACACCTTC	CSARDSSDALYGYTF
-	TRBV5-5	TRBJ2-1	-	TGTGCCAGCAGCTTGTGGGGAACCAATGAGCAGTTCTTC	CASSLWGTNEQFF
TRBD2	TRBV6-1	TRBJ2-5	-	TGTGCCAGCGGACTAGCGGGGACCCAGTACTTC	CASGLAGTQYF
-	TRBV9	TRBJ2-5	few	TGTGCCAGCTCTACCATGGGGCAGGGCGGAGAGACCCAGTACTTC	CASSTMGQGGETQYF
-	TRBV6-2/TRBV6-3	TRBJ2-3	-	TGTGCCAGCAGTCAGCTAGCAGTTCAGGCAGATACGCAGTATTTT	CASSQLAVQADTQYF
-	TRBV29-1	TRBJ2-2	-	TGCAGCGCCTGTGATGAGCTCACCGGGGAGCTGTTTTTT	CSACDELTGELFF
TRBD1	TRBV10-3	TRBJ2-7	-	TGTGCCATCAGTGGACAGGGGCTCCCCTTCGAGCAGTACTTC	CAISGQGLPFEQYF
-	TRBV11-2	TRBJ2-3	once	TGTGCCAGCAGCGCACAGGGATTCACAGATACGCAGTATTTT	CASSAQGFTDTQYF
-	TRBV5-1	TRBJ2-3	once	TGCGCCAGCAGCCCGGGGTTGAGCGACACAGATACGCAGTATTTT	CASSPGLSDTDTQYF
TRBD2	TRBV5-1	TRBJ2-1	few	TGCGCCAGCAGCTCCAGAGGCAGCGGGAGTGTTTACAATGAGCAGTTCTTC	CASSSRGSGSVYNEQFF
-	TRBV7-6	TRBJ2-7	-	TGTGCCAGCAGCTTAGGATCAGCAGGGGAGCAGTACTTC	CASSLGSAGEQYF
-	TRBV7-9	TRBJ1-2	few	TGTGCCAGCAGCCCCACCGGAAACACGGACTATGGCTACACCTTC	CASSPTGNTDYGYTF
-	TRBV3-1	TRBJ1-2	few	TGTGCCAGCAGCCAAGCCAGGGTGGGTGGCTACACCTTC	CASSQARVGGYTF
TRBD2	TRBV29-1	TRBJ2-1	many	TGCAGCGTTGAAGGGGGCTTTCTAGCGGGAGTGGGGGAGCAGTTCTTC	CSVEGGFLAGVGEQFF
TRBD2	TRBV5-1	TRBJ2-5	-	TGCGCCAGCAGCTTGGGGACTAGCGGGACTCCTCAAGAGACCCAGTACTTC	CASSLGTSGTPQETQYF
TRBD1	TRBV20-1	TRBJ2-1	-	TGCAGTGCTAGTCCCGAATCCCCGGGACAGGGGCCCTACAATGAGCAGTTCTTC	CSASPESPGQGPYNEQFF